Listed below are T cell receptor beta chains from one sample, sequenced in a study of identifying expanded T cells in peripheral blood. Sequencing used immunoSEQ multiplex PCR; TCRdb keeps in-frame clones, though not all of them. Of some 100,000 clones detected, over 80% appear once; the ten largest clones hold 5.5% to 6.5%. Material for sequencing was blood. These TCRs come from a person aged 18 to 75 in good health. Each CDR3 is given with its conserved first and last residue. Expanded clones are given a class, and other clones once, few, many or no size at all.

v_gene	abundance	j_gene	CDR3aa
TRBV6-1	NA	TRBJ1-5	CASRVGTGNQPQHF
TRBV7-8	NA	TRBJ1-2	CASRPLQGSYGYTF
TRBV30	once	TRBJ1-1	CAWSARDTEAFF
TRBV2	NA	TRBJ1-2	CASSESQGANYGYTF
TRBV30	NA	TRBJ2-3	CAWSGGTYTDTQYF
TRBV19	NA	TRBJ1-1	CASSTGSTEAFF
TRBV7-9	NA	TRBJ2-5	CASSLGGGGETQYF
TRBV29-1	NA	TRBJ2-5	CSVERKGSSKQETQYF
TRBV15	NA	TRBJ1-4	CATSRALDEKLFF
TRBV30	NA	TRBJ1-5	CAWSLGQPSSPQHF
TRBV5-1	once	TRBJ2-3	CASSLERGDTDTQYF
TRBV7-3	NA	TRBJ1-5	CASSLTGKSNQPQHF
TRBV5-1	NA	TRBJ1-2	CASSLDRGPTGYTF
TRBV4-3	few	TRBJ1-2	CASSGSYGYTF
TRBV18	NA	TRBJ1-1	CASSPSEDGEAFF
TRBV13	NA	TRBJ1-6	CASSLGQEINSPLHF
TRBV4-1	few	TRBJ1-6	CASRGPQGEWNSPLHF
TRBV29-1	NA	TRBJ1-2	CSVATGTNYGYTF
TRBV5-6	NA	TRBJ2-1	CASSVAGGWKGNEQFF
TRBV11-1	NA	TRBJ1-1	CASSLWQNTEAFF
TRBV6-1	once	TRBJ1-5	CASFSGQGWDQPQHF
TRBV19	NA	TRBJ1-2	CASSSTTGGLNYGYTF
TRBV5-1	NA	TRBJ2-7	CASSLVISGLAGGPYEQYF
TRBV11-2	NA	TRBJ2-5	CASSLVGALAGLQETQYF
TRBV2	once	TRBJ2-7	CASSLPGPYEQYF
TRBV9	once	TRBJ1-3	CASSQVGGSGNTIYF
TRBV7-3	NA	TRBJ2-3	CASSLSGGAKDTQYF
TRBV10-1	NA	TRBJ1-2	CASRRYGITRDRGDGYTF
TRBV4-3	NA	TRBJ1-2	CASSPPDAPNYGYTF
TRBV19	NA	TRBJ2-1	CASSVTSTNEQFF
TRBV18	NA	TRBJ2-1	CASSRGDRVSNEQFF
TRBV18	NA	TRBJ1-1	CASSQGRSTEAFF
TRBV19	NA	TRBJ1-6	CASSIGDSPLHF
TRBV18	NA	TRBJ1-2	CASSPPAGVNYGYTF
TRBV7-2	NA	TRBJ2-7	CASSYTGSSYEQYF
TRBV2	few	TRBJ2-1	CASRKGASGYNEQFF
TRBV6-1	NA	TRBJ2-5	CASSEMGWGETQYF
TRBV29-1	NA	TRBJ2-7	CSVVGGSSYEQYF
TRBV5-1	NA	TRBJ1-2	CASSVGTLDYGYTF
TRBV7-9	NA	TRBJ2-7	CASSSYPRGSSYEQYF
TRBV6-5	NA	TRBJ2-7	CASSYLTGETYEQYF
TRBV5-1	NA	TRBJ2-5	CASSPGLEETQYF
TRBV30	once	TRBJ1-1	CAWSVSGIGTFF
TRBV6-1	NA	TRBJ1-5	CASSERSKSQAQHF
TRBV19	NA	TRBJ2-1	CASSTTGGTGNEQFF
TRBV14	NA	TRBJ2-1	CASSQVLAGESEQFF
TRBV6-1	NA	TRBJ2-7	CASSERGQEQYF
TRBV5-4	NA	TRBJ1-2	CASSQDRMGQRYGYTF
TRBV18	NA	TRBJ2-5	CASSPDRVQETQYF
TRBV7-2	NA	TRBJ1-2	CASSTRGQAYGYTF